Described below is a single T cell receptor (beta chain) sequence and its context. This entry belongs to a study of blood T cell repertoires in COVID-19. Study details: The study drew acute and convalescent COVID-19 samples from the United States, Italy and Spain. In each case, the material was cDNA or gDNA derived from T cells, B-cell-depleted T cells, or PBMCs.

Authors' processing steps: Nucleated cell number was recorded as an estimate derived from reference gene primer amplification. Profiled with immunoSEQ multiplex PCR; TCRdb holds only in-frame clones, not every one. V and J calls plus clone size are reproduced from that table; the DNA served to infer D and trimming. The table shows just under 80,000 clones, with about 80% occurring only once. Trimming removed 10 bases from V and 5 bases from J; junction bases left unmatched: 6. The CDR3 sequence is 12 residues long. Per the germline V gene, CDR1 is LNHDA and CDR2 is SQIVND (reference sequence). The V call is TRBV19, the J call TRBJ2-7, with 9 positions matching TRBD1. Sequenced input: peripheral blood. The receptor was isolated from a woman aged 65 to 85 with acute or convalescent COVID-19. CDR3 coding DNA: TGTGCCACCGAGGACAGGGGTCACGAGCAGTACTTC. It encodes CATEDRGHEQYF.